This is a list of T cell receptor beta chains from one sample in a study of blood T cell repertoires in COVID-19. The assay was immunoSEQ multiplex PCR, and TCRdb's table has in-frame clones only and misses some. The sample gives 65,000 to 75,000 clones, over 70% of which show up once; less than 15% is in the top ten. The sample consisted of peripheral blood. These TCRs come from a human donor in a cohort sampled during active COVID-19. Both conserved end residues are part of each CDR3. D genes are given only for firm matches. Rows may omit the clone size; those that give it use once, few, many or a size class.

>TRBV11-2|-|TRBJ2-3|TRBD1
TGTGCCAGCAGGGCCAGGGGGCGGTGGGATACGCAGTATTTT
CASRARGRWDTQYF
>TRBV5-5|-|TRBJ2-7|TRBD2
TGTGCCAGCAGCTTACTAGCGGGGGGTTCCTACGAGCAGTACTTC
CASSLLAGGSYEQYF
>TRBV9|-|TRBJ2-6|TRBD1
TGTGCCAGCAGCGCCGGACAGGCGTACTCTGGGGCCAACGTCCTGACTTTC
CASSAGQAYSGANVLTF
>TRBV12-3/TRBV12-4|-|TRBJ2-5|TRBD2
TGTGCCAGCAGAAGCGGGAGGGGGGAGACCCAGTACTTC
CASRSGRGETQYF
>TRBV3-1/TRBV3-2|-|TRBJ2-7|-
TGTGCCACACGGCCAGGGTGTATTAACGAGCAGTACTTC
CATRPGCINEQYF
>TRBV11-2|once|TRBJ1-6|TRBD1
TGTGCCAGCAGCAAAGGGACAGGGTCCAATTCACCCCTCCACTTT
CASSKGTGSNSPLHF
>TRBV4-1|-|TRBJ1-6|-
TGCGCCAGCAGCCAAACCCAGGGAGGGTATTCACCCCTCCACTTT
CASSQTQGGYSPLHF
>TRBV4-1|-|TRBJ2-5|TRBD2
TGCGCCAGCAGCCAAGATCGAAGCGGGGGATTGGGGACCCAGTACTTC
CASSQDRSGGLGTQYF
>TRBV30|-|TRBJ1-1|-
TGTGCCTGGAGTCGACAGTCTGAAGCTTTCTTT
CAWSRQSEAFF
>TRBV7-3|-|TRBJ2-2|TRBD1
TGTGCCAGCAGCGCCGACAGGGGTCTGGCCGGGGAGCTGTTTTTT
CASSADRGLAGELFF
>TRBV7-3|few|TRBJ1-5|-
TGTGCCAGCAGCCCAGGGGCGAATCAGCCCCAGCATTTT
CASSPGANQPQHF
>TRBV5-1|-|TRBJ1-1|-
TGCGCCAGCAGCTCCCGAGACGGGACTGAAGCTTTCTTT
CASSSRDGTEAFF
>TRBV4-3|-|TRBJ2-3|-
TGCGCCAGCAGCCAAGATGCGCGGAAAGATACGCAGTATTTT
CASSQDARKDTQYF
>TRBV11-2|-|TRBJ1-1|-
TGTGCCAGCAGCTTCGGAGGGAGGGACACTGAAGCTTTCTTT
CASSFGGRDTEAFF
>TRBV4-2|once|TRBJ1-6|-
TGTGCCAGCAGCCAAGTACAGGAAAATTCACCCCTCCACTTT
CASSQVQENSPLHF
>TRBV19|-|TRBJ2-1|TRBD2
TGTGCCAGTAGCCTCACACTAGCGGGGGCCTACAATGAGCAGTTCTTC
CASSLTLAGAYNEQFF
>TRBV7-9|-|TRBJ2-3|-
TGTGCCAGCAGCCCTCGGTTAGCGGGACAGGATACGCAGTATTTT
CASSPRLAGQDTQYF
>TRBV2|-|TRBJ1-2|-
TGTGCCAGCATGAACAGACCGGGAGGCTACACCTTC
CASMNRPGGYTF
>TRBV4-1|-|TRBJ2-2|-
TGCGCCAGCAGCCAAAGACTCAGCGAGACGAACACCGGGGAGCTGTTTTTT
CASSQRLSETNTGELFF
>TRBV9|-|TRBJ2-2|TRBD2
TGTGCCAGCAGCGCGCTAGCGGAGAACACCGGGGAGCTGTTTTTT
CASSALAENTGELFF
>TRBV6-2/TRBV6-3|-|TRBJ1-2|TRBD1
TGTGCCAGCAGTGCGTCGGGACAGGGGGCAAAAGGCTACACCTTC
CASSASGQGAKGYTF
>TRBV24-1|-|TRBJ2-1|-
TGTGCCACCAGTGATTCGAGGGCTTGGATTCTGAATGAGCAGTTCTTC
CATSDSRAWILNEQFF
>TRBV27|-|TRBJ1-4|-
TGTGCCAGCAGGGGTTTACAGGCAGCAACTAATGAAAAACTGTTTTTT
CASRGLQAATNEKLFF
>TRBV19|-|TRBJ2-1|TRBD2
TGTGCCACCGGGGTTAGGCGGGAGTCTAATGAGCAGTTCTTC
CATGVRRESNEQFF
>TRBV18|-|TRBJ2-7|TRBD2
TGTGCCAGCTCACCACAGAGTAGCGGGGCCACCGCCGAGCAGTACTTC
CASSPQSSGATAEQYF
>TRBV11-1|-|TRBJ2-1|-
TGTGCCAGCAGACGATCCGACAGGCCTGGTACCAATGAGCAGTTCTTC
CASRRSDRPGTNEQFF
>TRBV7-2|-|TRBJ1-1|TRBD1
TGTGCCAGCAGCTTGACAGGGGGGATCACTGAAGCTTTCTTT
CASSLTGGITEAFF
>TRBV24-1|-|TRBJ2-5|TRBD1
TGTGCCACCAGTGATTTGACCCAGGGGGCGAAAGAGACCCAGTACTTC
CATSDLTQGAKETQYF
>TRBV29-1|-|TRBJ2-1|TRBD2
TGCAGCGCTGGGACTAGCGGGCCCAATGAGCAGTTCTTC
CSAGTSGPNEQFF
>TRBV6-5|-|TRBJ1-2|-
TGTGCCAGCCGTCCCGGGCAGGGTTATGGCTACACCTTC
CASRPGQGYGYTF
>TRBV27|-|TRBJ2-6|-
TGTGCCAGCAGTTTATTCCGTCGCTCTGGGGCCAACGTCCTGACTTTC
CASSLFRRSGANVLTF
>TRBV28|-|TRBJ1-2|TRBD1
TGTGCCAGCAGTTCGGGACAGGGGACGGATGGCTACACCTTC
CASSSGQGTDGYTF
>TRBV30|-|TRBJ2-3|TRBD1
TGTGCCTGGGACTATCGGACAGGTACGCAGTATTTT
CAWDYRTGTQYF
>TRBV4-2|-|TRBJ2-7|-
TGTGCCAGCAGCGAGCGGGTGGGTCTATATTACGAGCAGTACTTC
CASSERVGLYYEQYF
>TRBV27|-|TRBJ2-1|TRBD2
TGTGCCAGCAGTGCCCTCCTAGCGGGGGGGCCCAATGAGCAGTTCTTC
CASSALLAGGPNEQFF
>TRBV4-1|few|TRBJ2-6|-
TGCGCCAGCAGCCAAGCCGATAGATTTGGGGCCAACGTCCTGACTTTC
CASSQADRFGANVLTF
>TRBV24-1|-|TRBJ1-5|TRBD1
TGTGCCACCAGTGATAGTAGACAGGGAAGCAATCAGCCCCAGCATTTT
CATSDSRQGSNQPQHF
>TRBV28|-|TRBJ1-4|-
TGTGCCAGCAGCCTATCCACAGGGATCCCGACAACTAATGAAAAACTGTTTTTT
CASSLSTGIPTTNEKLFF
>TRBV10-3|-|TRBJ2-3|TRBD1
TGTGCCATCAGTGGCACAGGGGGCGCAACAGATACGCAGTATTTT
CAISGTGGATDTQYF
>TRBV30|once|TRBJ2-1|TRBD2
TGTGCCCGACGGACTAGCGGGAGAGCTTACAATGAGCAGTTCTTC
CARRTSGRAYNEQFF
>TRBV19|-|TRBJ2-7|TRBD1
TGTGCCAGTAGTCCGACCGACAGGGGAGCTGTATACGAGCAGTACTTC
CASSPTDRGAVYEQYF
>TRBV28|-|TRBJ1-5|-
TGTGCCAGTACCTGGGGAGGGAGTGAGCCCCAGCATTTT
CASTWGGSEPQHF
>TRBV3-1/TRBV3-2|-|TRBJ2-5|-
TGTGCCAGCAGCCAGTCCAGGACACTCCAAGAGACCCAGTACTTC
CASSQSRTLQETQYF
>TRBV15|-|TRBJ1-3|TRBD1
TGTGCCACCAGCAGGACAGACAGGGGTCACTCTGGAAACACCATATATTTT
CATSRTDRGHSGNTIYF
>TRBV11-3|-|TRBJ2-2|TRBD2
TGTGCCAGCTCAACGGGACTAGCGGGAGGGTTCGGCGGGGAGCTGTTTTTT
CASSTGLAGGFGGELFF
>TRBV28|-|TRBJ2-1|TRBD1
TGTGCCAGCAGGACTGCGGGACAGGGGCTTGATGAGCAGTTCTTC
CASRTAGQGLDEQFF
>TRBV7-8|few|TRBJ2-7|-
TGTGCCAGCAGCTTAGGGGCGGAGATAGGGGGCGAGCAGTACTTC
CASSLGAEIGGEQYF
>TRBV7-3|-|TRBJ2-5|TRBD2
TGTGCCAGCAGCCGCGGGGGTCCTCAAGAGACCCAGTACTTC
CASSRGGPQETQYF
>TRBV6-6|-|TRBJ1-1|TRBD1
TGTGCCAGCAGTCTACAGGGGGCGCGGGGCACTGAAGCTTTCTTT
CASSLQGARGTEAFF
>TRBV11-3|-|TRBJ2-3|-
TGTGCCAGCAGCTTAGGTAAACAGGCGAACACAGATACGCAGTATTTT
CASSLGKQANTDTQYF
>TRBV10-3|-|TRBJ1-5|-
TGTGCCATCAGTGAGCGGGACACCAGCAATCAGCCCCAGCATTTT
CAISERDTSNQPQHF
>TRBV7-2|-|TRBJ1-2|-
TGTGCCAGCACCCCCAGGGAGGTGGGTGGCTACACCTTC
CASTPREVGGYTF
>TRBV6-5|-|TRBJ1-2|-
TGTGCCAGCACCGAGAAGTTAACAGGGAGAGGCTACACCTTC
CASTEKLTGRGYTF